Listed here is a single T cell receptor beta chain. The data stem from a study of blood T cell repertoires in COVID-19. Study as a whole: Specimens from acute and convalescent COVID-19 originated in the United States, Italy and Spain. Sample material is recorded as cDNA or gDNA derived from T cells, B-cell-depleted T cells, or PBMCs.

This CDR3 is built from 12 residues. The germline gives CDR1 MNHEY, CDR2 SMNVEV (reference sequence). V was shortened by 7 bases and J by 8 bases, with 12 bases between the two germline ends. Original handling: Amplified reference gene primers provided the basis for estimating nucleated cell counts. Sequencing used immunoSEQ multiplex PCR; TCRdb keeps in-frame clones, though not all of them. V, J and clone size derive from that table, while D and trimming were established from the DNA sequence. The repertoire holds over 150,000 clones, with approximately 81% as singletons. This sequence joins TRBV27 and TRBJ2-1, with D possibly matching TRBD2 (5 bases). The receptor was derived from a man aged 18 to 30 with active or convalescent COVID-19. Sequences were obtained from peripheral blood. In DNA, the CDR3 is TGTGCCAGCACCTCCCCGAGGGATGAGCAGTTCTTC. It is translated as CASTSPRDEQFF.